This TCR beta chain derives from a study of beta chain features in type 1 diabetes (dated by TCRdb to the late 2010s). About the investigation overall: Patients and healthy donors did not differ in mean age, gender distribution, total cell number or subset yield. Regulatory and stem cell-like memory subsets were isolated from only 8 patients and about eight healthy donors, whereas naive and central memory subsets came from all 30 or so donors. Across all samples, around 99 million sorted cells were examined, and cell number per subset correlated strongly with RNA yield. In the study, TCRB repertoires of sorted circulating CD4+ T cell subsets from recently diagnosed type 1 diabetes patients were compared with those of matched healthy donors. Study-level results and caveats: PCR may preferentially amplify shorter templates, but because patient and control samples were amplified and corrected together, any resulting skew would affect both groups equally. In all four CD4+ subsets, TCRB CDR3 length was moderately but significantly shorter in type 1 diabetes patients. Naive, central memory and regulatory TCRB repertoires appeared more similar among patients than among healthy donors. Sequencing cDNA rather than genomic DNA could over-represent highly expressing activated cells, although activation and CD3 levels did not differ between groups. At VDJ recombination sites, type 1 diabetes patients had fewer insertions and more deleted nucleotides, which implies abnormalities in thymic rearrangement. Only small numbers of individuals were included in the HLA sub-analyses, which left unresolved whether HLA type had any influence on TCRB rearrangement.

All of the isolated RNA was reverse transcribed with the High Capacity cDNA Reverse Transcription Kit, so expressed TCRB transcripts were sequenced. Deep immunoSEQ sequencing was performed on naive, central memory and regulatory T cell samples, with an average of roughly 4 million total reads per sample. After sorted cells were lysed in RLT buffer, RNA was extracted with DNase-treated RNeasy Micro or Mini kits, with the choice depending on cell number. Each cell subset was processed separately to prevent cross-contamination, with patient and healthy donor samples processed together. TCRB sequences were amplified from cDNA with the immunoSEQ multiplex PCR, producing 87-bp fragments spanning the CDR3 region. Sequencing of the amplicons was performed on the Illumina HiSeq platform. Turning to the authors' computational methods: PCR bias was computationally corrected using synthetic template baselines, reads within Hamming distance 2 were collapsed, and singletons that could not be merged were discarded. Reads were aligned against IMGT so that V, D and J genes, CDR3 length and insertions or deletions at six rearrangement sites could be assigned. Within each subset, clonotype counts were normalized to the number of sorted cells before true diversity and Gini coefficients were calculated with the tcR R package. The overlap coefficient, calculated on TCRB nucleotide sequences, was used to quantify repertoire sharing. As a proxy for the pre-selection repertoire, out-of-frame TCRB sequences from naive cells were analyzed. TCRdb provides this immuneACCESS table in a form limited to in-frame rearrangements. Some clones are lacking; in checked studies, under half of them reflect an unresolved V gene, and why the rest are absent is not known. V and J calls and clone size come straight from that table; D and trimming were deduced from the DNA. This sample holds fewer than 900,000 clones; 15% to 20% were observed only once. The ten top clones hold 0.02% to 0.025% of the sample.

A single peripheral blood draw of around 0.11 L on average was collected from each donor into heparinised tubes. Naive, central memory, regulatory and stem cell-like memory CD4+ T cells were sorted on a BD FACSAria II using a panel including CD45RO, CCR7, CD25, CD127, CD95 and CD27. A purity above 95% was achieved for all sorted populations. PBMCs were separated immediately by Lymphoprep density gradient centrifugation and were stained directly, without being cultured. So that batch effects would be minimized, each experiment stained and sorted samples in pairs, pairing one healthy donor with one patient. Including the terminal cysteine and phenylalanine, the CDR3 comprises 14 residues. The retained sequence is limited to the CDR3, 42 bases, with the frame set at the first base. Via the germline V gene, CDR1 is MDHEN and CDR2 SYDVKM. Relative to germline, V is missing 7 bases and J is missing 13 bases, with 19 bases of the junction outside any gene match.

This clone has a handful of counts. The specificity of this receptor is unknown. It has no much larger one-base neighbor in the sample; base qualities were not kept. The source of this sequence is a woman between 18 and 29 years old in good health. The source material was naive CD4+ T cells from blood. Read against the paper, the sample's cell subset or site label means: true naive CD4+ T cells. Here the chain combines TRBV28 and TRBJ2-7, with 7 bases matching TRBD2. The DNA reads TGTGCCAGCACCACTCATAGTCCGGGACTACCAAACTACTTC. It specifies CASTTHSPGLPNYF.